This TCR beta chain was recorded in a study of OX40 agonist ivuxolimab in advanced cancers. In the study overall: Patient treatment consisted of intravenous ivuxolimab administration every 2 weeks at 0.01 to 10 mg/kg. Partial responses occurred in three patients (one hepatocellular carcinoma, two cutaneous melanoma). Study findings and constraints: Partial responders receiving 0.1-3.0 mg/kg showed among the lowest clonal expansion.

Some clones are missing from TCRdb's copy, which holds only in-frame ones; the method was immunoSEQ multiplex PCR. The profile shows tens of thousands of clones, 89% of them singletons. Regarding this clone: Its target is unknown.

Germline loops: CDR1 SGHRS, CDR2 YFSETQ. Trimming at V came to 3 bases and at J to 3 bases, leaving 5 bases not matched to a gene. The CDR3 is 15 amino acids. The J gene is TRBJ2-2, the V gene TRBV5-1; 7 bases fit TRBD1. The sample was CD4+ or CD8+ T cells sorted from blood, taken in a trial of the OX40 agonist ivuxolimab. The sequence was collected from an adult with an advanced solid tumor such as melanoma, head and neck, liver or kidney cancer. The CDR3 sequence: CASSSSQGYTGELFF. The CDR3 nucleotides read TGCGCCAGCAGCTCGTCACAGGGGTACACCGGGGAGCTGTTTTTT.